Each of the 21 T cell receptor beta chains below was sequenced from the same sample in a study of tumor and adjacent non-tumor tissue in lung cancer. RNA was extracted from bulk tissue without any cell sorting. Three rounds of nested PCR, following a modified ARM-PCR protocol, produced the TCRbeta library. One entry per CDR3 protein, called by TCRdb with MiXCR from the multiplex PCR reads. This table holds more than 90,000 distinct CDR3 sequences, about 66% found once. Specimen: lung tumor tissue. These receptor sequences come from a man in his 60s with non-small cell lung cancer.

On this clonotype itself: This CDR3 fails to terminate in the conserved phenylalanine or tryptophan, so it likely reflects a read error. The chain employs TRBV12-3 or TRBV12-4 and TRBJ1-2; D is uncertain. The CDR3 is made up of 14 amino acids. CDR3: CVSSHPVRSGGYTL. The CDR3 coding sequence is TGTGTCAGCAGCCACCCTGTTCGGTCAGGTGGCTACACCTTA.

Turning to this clonotype: Its ends do not fully match the called genes, so a read error is possible. The gene calls are TRBV12-3 or TRBV12-4 and TRBJ2-1, with 8 bases aligning to TRBD1. The CDR3 is 13 residues long. CDR3 residues: CAISWTGCYEQFF. In DNA form, the CDR3 reads TGTGCCATCAGTTGGACAGGGTGTTATGAGCAGTTCTTC.

With respect to this clonotype: A much bigger clone sits one base away, suggesting this may be a read error. The gene calls are TRBV5-1 and TRBJ1-1; D is perhaps TRBD1 (6 bases). Trimming took off 4 bases at V and 4 bases at J, with 17 bases between the two ends. Germline assignment: CDR1 SGHRS and CDR2 YFSETQ. The CDR3 covers 15 residues. The DNA of the CDR3 is TGCGCCAGCAGCCGATCACTGGGGGGCGGCACTGAAGCTTTCTTT. It is translated as CASSRSLGGGTEAFF.

Turning to this clonotype: Given the absence of the conserved phenylalanine or tryptophan at the CDR3 end, a read error is likely. The chain combines TRBV20-1 with TRBJ2-1; no firm D call. CDR3 length: 11 residues. The germline V gene has CDR1 DFQATT and CDR2 SNEGSKA (reference sequence). V gave up 5 bases and J gave up 8 bases, with 10 bases separating them. In DNA form, the CDR3 reads TGCAGTGCTGTAATATGGGATGAGCAGTTCTAC. Residues: CSAVIWDEQFY.

On this clonotype: A much larger clonotype is one base distant, so this may be a read error. The chain is built from TRBV6-2 or TRBV6-3 and TRBJ2-7, with 13 bases that match TRBD2. J gave up 6 bases and V 6 bases, and 11 bases lay outside the gene matches. The CDR3 is 16 residues long. Germline V lookup: CDR1 MNHEY, CDR2 SVGEGT. Here the CDR3 reads CASSPPGTSGICEQYF. The CDR3 region has the DNA TGTGCCAGCAGCCCACCGGGGACTAGCGGGATCTGCGAGCAGTACTTC.

This clonotype was observed a few times. The rearrangement joins TRBV11-2 to TRBJ1-3; the D gene is possibly TRBD1 (5 bases). CDR1 and CDR2 from the germline V gene are SGHAT and FQNNGV. CDR3 length equals 15 residues. Trimming took off 5 bases at V and 10 bases at J, with 21 bases between the two ends. CDR3 loop: CASSPGPGPRGTIYF. The CDR3 DNA follows: TGTGCCAGCAGCCCCGGGCCGGGGCCGCGGGGGACCATATATTTT. The full variable domain, its missing parts supplied by reference TRBV11-2 and TRBJ1-3, is EAGVAQSPRYKIIEKRQSVAFWCNPISGHATLYWYQQILGQGPKLLIQFQNNGVVDDSQLPKDRFSAERLKGVDSTLKIQPAKLEDSAVYLCASSPGPGPRGTIYFGEGSWLTVV.

In regard to this clonotype: An end of the junction differs from the germline gene, which may be a read error. The rearrangement links TRBV5-6 to TRBJ2-7; D is unresolved. CDR1 and CDR2 from the germline V gene are SGHDT and YYEEEE. The CDR3 covers 15 residues. CDR3 in DNA: TGTGCCAGCAGCTTGGAAGAGGTCGTCTCCTATGAGCAGTACTTC. Translating gives CASSLEEVVSYEQYF.

Comments on this clonotype: A read error may be the cause here, since a much bigger clone is one base away. The DNA for the CDR3 is TGCAGTGCTAGAGGTTCGGTGGGCTATGGCTACACCTTC. It specifies CSARGSVGYGYTF. This sequence joins TRBV20-1 and TRBJ1-2, with D unclear. CDR1 is DFQATT, CDR2 SNEGSKA, per germline (reference sequence). This CDR3 contains 13 residues. V was clipped by 1 base and J by 4 bases, with 10 bases between them.

This sequence joins TRBV7-3 and TRBJ2-1; D possibly corresponds to TRBD2 (5 bases). Looked up from germline, CDR1 is SGHTA and CDR2 is FQGTGA. The V gene lost 5 bases and the J gene lost 13 bases, with 27 bases spanning the gap. The CDR3 has 16 residues. CDR3 bases: TGTGCCAGCAGCCTCGGCGCCCACCGTACGGACGGGGAACAGTTCTTC. Encoded protein: CASSLGAHRTDGEQFF.

CDR3 sequence reads: CASSRRACEKLFF. The CDR3, as DNA: TGTGCCAGCAGCCGGCGGGCATGTGAAAAACTGTTTTTT. The chain joins TRBV11-3 to TRBJ1-4; no firm D call. Germline V gene data show CDR1 as SGHNT and CDR2 as YENEEA. The V gene lost 5 bases and the J gene lost 7 bases, with 11 bases spanning the gap. CDR3 length: 13 residues.

This clonotype was counted many times. V usage is TRBV20-1 and J usage is TRBJ1-5; TRBD1 might be the D (6 bases). The CDR3 has 14 amino acids. The germline CDR1 and CDR2 sequences are DFQATT and SNEGSKA (reference sequence). V lost 3 bases, J lost 0 bases, and 9 bases lay in between. CDR3 region: CSASQGTSNQPQHF. Here the CDR3 DNA reads TGCAGTGCTAGTCAGGGGACTAGCAATCAGCCCCAGCATTTT.

As regards this clonotype: One end of the junction fails to match germline, which may point to a read error. The chain couples TRBV5-4 to TRBJ2-2; possibly TRBD1 for D (6 bases). The germline CDR1 and CDR2 sequences are SGHNT and YYREEE (reference sequence). This CDR3 spans 16 amino acids. CDR3 region: CASSLEAGVNTRELFF. CDR3 sequence (DNA): TGTGCCAGCAGCTTGGAGGCAGGGGTAAACACCCGGGAGCTGTTTTTT. The entire variable domain, with the rest obtained from reference TRBV5-4 and TRBJ2-2, is as follows: ETGVTQSPTHLIKTRGQQVTLRCSSQSGHNTVSWYQQALGQGPQFIFQYYREEENGRGNFPPRFSGLQFPNYSSELNVNALELDDSALYLCASSLEAGVNTRELFFGEGSRLTVL.

Of note for this clonotype: An end of the junction differs from the germline gene, which may be a read error. The rearrangement uses TRBV7-9 and TRBJ2-1, with 10 bases lining up with TRBD2. The CDR3 consists of 17 residues. CDR1 is SEHNR, CDR2 FQNEAQ, per germline (reference sequence). The CDR3 region is CSSSLWLSGRTYNEQFF. DNA for the CDR3: TGTTCCAGCAGCTTATGGCTTAGCGGGAGGACCTACAATGAGCAGTTCTTC.

With regard to this clonotype: Germline and junction disagree at one end, which may indicate a read error. Here the CDR3 DNA reads TGCGCCAGCAGCCTTGACACGGTTCGTGAAAAACTTTTTTTT. Translated: CASSLDTVREKLFF. The V gene is TRBV4-1, the J gene TRBJ1-4; D is unresolved. CDR3 length: 14 amino acids. CDR1 is MGHRA, CDR2 YSYEKL, per germline.

Note on this clonotype: At one end the junction does not follow the germline gene, possibly because of a read error. This CDR3 reads CNVVNGGKQETQYF. DNA of the CDR3: TGCAACGTTGTCAATGGCGGGAAACAAGAGACCCAGTACTTC. This chain joins TRBV29-1 and TRBJ2-5, with D possibly TRBD2 on 6 matching bases. The CDR3 contains 14 residues. The germline CDR1 and CDR2 sequences are SQVTM and ANQGSEA.

This clonotype was counted only a few times. Compared with germline, one end of the junction differs, possibly owing to a read error. The chain links TRBV6-1 to TRBJ2-1; 9 nucleotides agree with TRBD2. The CDR3 loop spans 15 amino acids. Germline V gene sequence: CDR1 MNHNS, CDR2 SASEGT. CDR3 amino acids: CASSVAGVSYNEQIF. In DNA, the CDR3 is TGTGCCAGCAGCGTAGCGGGAGTCTCCTACAATGAGCAGATCTTC.

Turning to this clonotype: Mismatch with germline at one junction end may stem from a read error. The V and J genes are TRBV7-9 and TRBJ1-1; D is uncertain. Per the germline V gene, CDR1 is SEHNR and CDR2 is FQNEAQ (reference sequence). The CDR3 contains 16 residues. CDR3 in amino acids: CASSGETGTVNTETFF. The CDR3 DNA reads TGTGCCAGCAGTGGAGAGACCGGAACAGTGAACACTGAAACTTTCTTT.

This clonotype was found once. It may be a read error: a sequence one base away is much more abundant. The chain joins TRBV20-1 to TRBJ2-7; D may correspond to TRBD1 or TRBD2 (5 bases each). The length of the CDR3 is 16 residues. Trimming left V 3 bases short and J 2 bases short, with 20 bases between. Looked up from germline, CDR1 is DFQATT and CDR2 is SNEGSKA (reference sequence). For the CDR3, the DNA is TGCAGTGCTAGCTTGGTAGCGAGAGTGGGGGCCTACGAGCAGTACTTC. Its translation is CSASLVARVGAYEQYF.

A remark on this clonotype: The conserved phenylalanine or tryptophan is not found at the CDR3 terminus, so this likely reflects a read error. The chain joins TRBV5-1 to TRBJ2-3, with D perhaps TRBD1 (7 bases). CDR1 and CDR2 (germline): SGHRS, YFSETQ. V was shortened by 3 bases and J by 2 bases, with 19 bases between the two germline ends. CDR3 length: 17 amino acids. The CDR3 DNA sequence: TGCGCCAGCAGCTCATGTGGACTAAGGGGGCCCACAGATACGCAGTATTTG. Protein: CASSSCGLRGPTDTQYL.

Turning to this clonotype: The junction shows a germline mismatch at one end, possibly a read error. V usage is TRBV11-1 and J usage is TRBJ2-5; 8 bases align to TRBD1. From germline, CDR1 is SGHAT and CDR2 FQDESV (reference sequence). CDR3 length: 14 residues. The CDR3 loop is CASSSGQGQEAQQF. The CDR3 DNA reads TGTGCCAGCAGCTCCGGACAGGGCCAAGAGGCCCAGCAATTC.

This clonotype was seen only a few times. The chain employs TRBV5-1 and TRBJ2-3, with a tentative D call TRBD1 (6 bases). CDR3 size: 15 residues. The V and J ends lost 4 bases and 3 bases respectively, with 15 bases between them. The germline CDR1 and CDR2 sequences are SGHRS and YFSETQ. CDR3 DNA: TGCGCCAGCAGCGCTCTCAGGGGTCCAACAGATACGCAGTATTTT. It is translated as CASSALRGPTDTQYF.